A single sample is the source of the 29 T cell receptor beta chains below, sequenced in a study of shared clonotypes between healthy human individuals. Clones were read by immunoSEQ multiplex PCR, and TCRdb kept only the in-frame ones, dropping some. The profile shows 2 million or so clones, roughly 95% of them singletons. CD45RO-negative, CCR7-positively selected cells formed the naive CD8 fraction, excluding terminally differentiated effector memory CD45RA+ cells. Sequencing was performed on naive CD8+ T cells sorted from blood. These receptors were taken from a man aged 18 to 30 in good health.

The chain recombines TRBV4-3 with TRBJ2-7, with 7 bases fitting TRBD2. V gave up 5 bases and J gave up 4 bases; unmatched junction bases: 5. The CDR3 is made up of 13 amino acids. Germline V gene sequence: CDR1 LGHNA, CDR2 YSLEER. CDR3: CASSAGLEYEQYF. For the CDR3, the DNA is TGCGCCAGCAGCGCCGGACTAGAATACGAGCAGTACTTC.

The gene calls are TRBV15 and TRBJ2-1, with TRBD2 matching 10 bases. The CDR3 is 15 residues long. Germline V lookup: CDR1 LNHNV, CDR2 YYDKDF (reference sequence). V shed 6 bases, J shed 3 bases, and the junction held 5 bases outside the gene matches. CDR3 sequence: CATRGEREGYNEQFF. The CDR3 bases are TGTGCCACCAGGGGAGAGCGGGAGGGCTACAATGAGCAGTTCTTC.

This clone appeared a single time. This chain links TRBV6-5 with TRBJ2-3; 13 nucleotides align to TRBD2. CDR3 length equals 15 residues. CDR1 is MNHEY and CDR2 is SVGAGI in the germline V gene. V gave up 5 bases and J gave up 4 bases; unmatched junction bases: 3. The CDR3 sequence is CASSGTSGEADTQYF. The CDR3, as DNA: TGTGCCAGCAGTGGGACTAGCGGGGAGGCAGATACGCAGTATTTT.

About this clone: Other nucleotide sequences in the sample specify the same CDR3. The rearrangement uses TRBV6-1 and TRBJ2-7; possible D gene TRBD2, 5 bases. V was cut by 3 bases and J by 5 bases, with 8 bases left in between. The germline gives CDR1 MNHNS, CDR2 SASEGT. This CDR3 comprises 12 residues. For the CDR3, the DNA is TGTGCCAGCAGTGATCGAGGGAACGAGCAGTACTTC. This sequence encodes CASSDRGNEQYF.

The chain couples TRBV13 to TRBJ2-3; D unclear. Germline CDR1 reads PRHDT; CDR2 reads FYEKMQ (reference sequence). The CDR3 spans 13 residues. Trimming took 4 bases from V and 0 from J, leaving 5 bases between them. This chain's CDR3 is CASSSKSTDTQYF. CDR3 DNA sequence: TGTGCCAGCAGCTCCAAGAGCACAGATACGCAGTATTTT. Complete variable domain (other parts from reference TRBV13 and TRBJ2-3): AAGVIQSPRHLIKEKRETATLKCYPIPRHDTVYWYQQGPGQDPQFLISFYEKMQSDKGSIPDRFSAQQFSDYHSELNMSSLELGDSALYFCASSSKSTDTQYFGPGTRLTVL.

V usage is TRBV10-2 and J usage is TRBJ2-1, with 11 bases lining up with TRBD2. The J segment lost 8 bases and the V segment lost 7 bases, leaving 19 bases of the junction unmatched. There are 18 residues in the CDR3. CDR1 is WSHSY and CDR2 is SAAADI in the germline V gene. The CDR3 spells CASTMTQTSGASLDEQFF. The CDR3 nucleotides read TGCGCCAGCACTATGACCCAGACTAGCGGGGCCTCTCTCGATGAGCAGTTCTTC.

This sequence joins TRBV9 and TRBJ1-2; D not resolved. The CDR3 is made up of 14 amino acids. CDR1 and CDR2 (germline): SGDLS, YYNGEE. With 0 bases removed from V and 3 bases from J, the gap between germline ends came to 9 bases. The CDR3 DNA is TGTGCCAGCAGCGTAGAAGGCAGCCACTATGGCTACACCTTC. Amino acids: CASSVEGSHYGYTF.

The rearrangement joins TRBV6-5 to TRBJ2-5, with unresolved D. The CDR3 loop spans 13 amino acids. From germline, CDR1 is MNHEY and CDR2 SVGAGI. The germline V and J ends were trimmed by 8 bases and 4 bases, with 14 bases remaining between them. The CDR3 region is CASSFVPGETQYF. CDR3 DNA: TGTGCCAGCTCCTTCGTTCCGGGAGAGACCCAGTACTTC.

The V and J genes are TRBV7-9 and TRBJ1-4; TRBD1 aligns across 7 bases. The junction had 8 bases not matched to a gene; V was cut back by 4 bases and J by 0 bases. Germline V gene lookup returns CDR1 SEHNR and CDR2 FQNEAQ (reference sequence). The CDR3 consists of 17 residues. The CDR3 nucleotides read TGTGCCAGCAGCTCCCGGGACAGTGCCACAACTAATGAAAAACTGTTTTTT. This sequence encodes CASSSRDSATTNEKLFF.

This clone was seen a single time. The gene calls are TRBV10-3 and TRBJ1-6; TRBD1 might be the D (5 bases). Trimming pared 2 bases from V and 2 bases from J, leaving 16 bases between. Germline V lookup: CDR1 ENHRY, CDR2 SYGVKD. The CDR3 consists of 18 residues. CDR3 nucleotide sequence: TGTGCCATCAGTGAGCCGGACCGGGACGGCACCTATAATTCACCCCTCCACTTT. Its protein product is CAISEPDRDGTYNSPLHF.

The rearrangement joins TRBV29-1 to TRBJ1-4; the D gene is possibly TRBD1 (6 bases). The CDR3 is made up of 15 amino acids. V was clipped by 7 bases and J by 4 bases, with 19 bases between them. Germline assignment: CDR1 SQVTM and CDR2 ANQGSEA. As DNA, the CDR3 is TGCAGCGGCTTTGAGCCCACAGGGCTTAATGAAAAACTGTTTTTT. Residues: CSGFEPTGLNEKLFF.

The CDR3 DNA is TGTGCCAGCAGCTTAGTAGCGGGAGGGAACGAGCAGTACTTC. Amino acid sequence: CASSLVAGGNEQYF. The chain employs TRBV11-2 and TRBJ2-7; 11 nucleotides match TRBD2. The V and J ends lost 1 base and 5 bases, in that order; junction bases with no gene match: 1. The germline CDR1 and CDR2 sequences are SGHAT and FQNNGV. This CDR3 is built from 14 residues.

The chain links TRBV15 to TRBJ1-5; tentatively, D is TRBD1 (6 bases). From germline, CDR1 is LNHNV and CDR2 YYDKDF (reference sequence). The V gene lost 5 bases and the J gene lost 5 bases, with 16 bases spanning the gap. The CDR3 is made up of 15 amino acids. The chain's CDR3 is CATSEGGMGHQPQHF. The DNA of the CDR3 is TGTGCCACCAGCGAGGGGGGCATGGGGCATCAGCCCCAGCATTTT.

This chain links TRBV27 with TRBJ2-7; 9 bases are a match to TRBD2. Per germline, CDR1 MNHEY and CDR2 SMNVEV (reference sequence). The CDR3 is 15 residues long. The junction had 6 bases not matched to a gene; V was cut back by 4 bases and J by 2 bases. CDR3 in DNA: TGTGCCAGCAGTTACGAGCGGGGGGAGACCTACGAGCAGTACTTC. Encoded protein: CASSYERGETYEQYF.

On this clone: The same CDR3 arises from other DNA sequences in this sample as well. The chain recombines TRBV11-2 with TRBJ2-7; 10 nucleotides line up with TRBD1. CDR1 is SGHAT and CDR2 is FQNNGV in the germline V gene. The V and J ends lost 5 bases and 4 bases, in that order; junction bases with no gene match: 5. The CDR3 extends over 14 amino acids. Here the CDR3 reads CASSLDRGPYEQYF. CDR3 nucleotides: TGTGCCAGCAGCCTCGACAGGGGGCCTTACGAGCAGTACTTC.

The CDR3 loop is CASSPLGVAGGHMVGDEQYF. The CDR3 nucleotides read TGTGCCAGCAGTCCCCTCGGGGTAGCGGGGGGGCATATGGTGGGCGACGAGCAGTACTTC. This rearrangement joins TRBV27 to TRBJ2-7; 11 bases are a match to TRBD2. CDR3 length: 20 amino acids. Germline lookup yields CDR1 MNHEY and CDR2 SMNVEV (reference sequence). V was clipped by 5 bases and J by 5 bases; unmatched bases: 23.

The chain uses TRBV28 and TRBJ2-5, with D possibly being TRBD1 (6 bases). From germline, CDR1 is MDHEN and CDR2 SYDVKM. V was trimmed by 2 bases and J by 2 bases, leaving 12 bases between them. The CDR3 loop spans 15 amino acids. This chain's CDR3 is CASSLPPQGQETQYF. The CDR3 DNA follows: TGTGCCAGCAGTTTACCTCCGCAGGGGCAAGAGACCCAGTACTTC. Full variable domain (missing parts from reference TRBV28 and TRBJ2-5): DVKVTQSSRYLVKRTGEKVFLECVQDMDHENMFWYRQDPGLGLRLIYFSYDVKMKEKGDIPEGYSVSREKKERFSLILESASTNQTSMYLCASSLPPQGQETQYFGPGTRLLVL.

This chain links TRBV5-1 with TRBJ2-1; 11 nucleotides agree with TRBD2. Germline V CDR1 and CDR2: SGHRS, YFSETQ. This CDR3 has 16 amino acids. The V segment lost 4 bases and the J segment 8 bases; nucleotides outside the gene matches: 11. CDR3 DNA: TGCGCCAGCAGCGCGGGACTAGCGGATTTGGTGGATGAGCAGTTCTTC. Its protein product is CASSAGLADLVDEQFF.

Of note for this clone: A junction boundary mismatches the germline segment, possibly from a read error. The chain is built from TRBV7-7 and TRBJ2-6; D uncertain. Germline CDR1 SSHAT, CDR2 FNYEAQ (reference sequence). The CDR3 spans 13 residues. CDR3 protein: CASSSSEANVLTF. The CDR3 nucleotides are TGTGCTAGCAGCTCGTCTGAGGCCAACGTCCTGACTTTC. The full variable domain, rest sourced from reference TRBV7-7 and TRBJ2-6, is GAGVSQSPRYKVTKRGQDVTLRCDPISSHATLYWYQQALGQGPEFLTYFNYEAQPDKSGLPSDRFSAERPEGSISTLTIQRTEQRDSAMYRCASSSSEANVLTFGAGSRLTVL.

About this clone: At the DNA level, this CDR3 is encoded by other sequences in the same sample as well. V is TRBV4-1 and J is TRBJ2-3; D not certain. From germline, CDR1 is MGHRA and CDR2 YSYEKL. The CDR3 runs to 12 residues. V was pared by 5 bases and J by 3 bases, with 6 bases between. The CDR3 sequence is CASSGLTDTQYF. The CDR3 nucleotides are TGCGCCAGCAGCGGCCTGACAGATACGCAGTATTTT.

The V call is TRBV7-6, the J call TRBJ1-1, with D possibly being TRBD1 (6 bases). The CDR3 covers 15 residues. From germline, CDR1 is SGHVS and CDR2 FNYEAQ. The ends were cut back, 5 bases at V and 4 bases at J, with 17 bases in the middle. Here the CDR3 DNA reads TGTGCCAGCAGCCCCCAGGGGATTAGTGTCACTGAAGCTTTCTTT. Its protein product is CASSPQGISVTEAFF. The variable domain in full, completed from reference TRBV7-6 and TRBJ1-1, reads GAGVSQSPRYKVTKRGQDVALRCDPISGHVSLYWYRQALGQGPEFLTYFNYEAQQDKSGLPNDRFSAERPEGSISTLTIQRTEQRDSAMYRCASSPQGISVTEAFFGQGTRLTVV.

The chain uses TRBV6-5 and TRBJ2-7; tentative D call: TRBD2 (5 bases). V dropped 2 bases and J dropped 6 bases, with 11 bases sitting between them. Per germline, CDR1 MNHEY and CDR2 SVGAGI. The CDR3 covers 13 residues. The DNA of the CDR3 is TGTGCCAGCAGTTACGGGCTAGCAGGCGAGCAGTACTTC. It codes for CASSYGLAGEQYF.

The V and J genes are TRBV28 and TRBJ2-1; D unresolved. This CDR3 is 14 amino acids long. V was shortened by 7 bases and J by 0 bases, with 10 bases between the two germline ends. Germline V CDR1 and CDR2: MDHEN, SYDVKM. The chain's CDR3 is CASTLAGSYNEQFF. The DNA for the CDR3 is TGTGCCAGCACACTCGCAGGCTCCTACAATGAGCAGTTCTTC.

The chain combines TRBV5-4 with TRBJ2-1; 9 bases agree with TRBD1. The J segment lost 5 bases and the V segment lost 4 bases, leaving 10 bases of the junction unmatched. Germline V lookup: CDR1 SGHNT, CDR2 YYREEE (reference sequence). This CDR3 region has 16 residues. For the CDR3, the DNA is TGTGCCAGCAGCACAGGTCCGGGACAGGGCAACAATGAGCAGTTCTTC. Translation: CASSTGPGQGNNEQFF.

V usage is TRBV29-1 and J usage is TRBJ1-2; D gene uncertain. Trimming removed 6 bases at V and 5 bases at J, with 10 bases between. The germline gives CDR1 SQVTM, CDR2 ANQGSEA. This CDR3 contains 11 residues. The CDR3 DNA sequence: TGCAGCGTCTGGTCTTCTTATGGCTACACCTTC. Its protein product is CSVWSSYGYTF.

The chain uses TRBV4-1 and TRBJ2-7, with TRBD1 matching 10 bases. V lost 0 bases, J lost 3 bases, and 5 bases stayed unmatched. This CDR3 is 16 amino acids long. CDR1 is MGHRA, CDR2 YSYEKL, per germline. The CDR3 sequence: CASSQDPGQGHYEQYF. The DNA for the CDR3 is TGCGCCAGCAGCCAAGACCCGGGACAGGGGCACTACGAGCAGTACTTC.

The chain links TRBV10-3 to TRBJ2-2; D is unclear. V was pared by 4 bases and J by 6 bases, with 9 bases between. The CDR3 has 13 residues. Germline assignment: CDR1 ENHRY and CDR2 SYGVKD. CDR3 loop: CAISGADPGELFF. As DNA, the CDR3 is TGTGCCATCAGTGGGGCGGACCCCGGGGAGCTGTTTTTT.

The rearrangement links TRBV27 to TRBJ2-7, with D perhaps matching TRBD1 (5 bases). Trimming left V 6 bases short and J 4 bases short, with 19 bases between. CDR1 MNHEY and CDR2 SMNVEV come from the germline V gene (reference sequence). The CDR3 runs 15 residues. CDR3: CASSAAPGSGYEQYF. DNA for the CDR3: TGTGCCAGCAGCGCCGCTCCAGGGTCTGGATACGAGCAGTACTTC.

The chain joins TRBV13 to TRBJ2-7; D not certain. The CDR3 has 12 amino acids. Germline V gene sequence: CDR1 PRHDT, CDR2 FYEKMQ (reference sequence). Trimming removed 2 bases from V and 5 bases from J, with 7 bases in between. CDR3 in DNA: TGTGCCAGCAGCTTAAGTACCCACGAGCAGTACTTC. Its translation is CASSLSTHEQYF. The complete variable domain, with remaining parts taken from reference TRBV13 and TRBJ2-7, reads AAGVIQSPRHLIKEKRETATLKCYPIPRHDTVYWYQQGPGQDPQFLISFYEKMQSDKGSIPDRFSAQQFSDYHSELNMSSLELGDSALYFCASSLSTHEQYFGPGTRLTVT.